Listed below are T cell receptor beta chains from one sample, sequenced in a study of blood T cells in healthy people across ages. TCRdb re-called the 5' RACE reads with MiXCR, one entry per CDR3 protein. The sample yields 890,000 or so distinct CDR3 sequences, less than 80% seen once. Sequenced: blood. The receptor source for this set is a young man in good health. Each CDR3 is given without its conserved first and last residue. Each record gives: J gene, V gene, CDR3 protein.

j_call: TRBJ2-7
v_call: TRBV11-2
cdr3_aa: ASSPFVEAQY

j_call: TRBJ1-1
v_call: TRBV3-1
cdr3_aa: ASSQGRGGNTEAF

j_call: TRBJ2-7
v_call: TRBV7-2
cdr3_aa: ASSLLLGEIYEQY

j_call: TRBJ1-1
v_call: TRBV4-2
cdr3_aa: ASSQERTAEAF

j_call: TRBJ2-1
v_call: TRBV10-3
cdr3_aa: AIRTGALGNEQF

j_call: TRBJ2-1
v_call: TRBV27
cdr3_aa: ASSWGLAGQYNEQF

j_call: TRBJ1-2
v_call: TRBV6-1
cdr3_aa: ASSEARSGRPYGYT

j_call: TRBJ2-1
v_call: TRBV6-1
cdr3_aa: ASRLEGARSYNEQF

j_call: TRBJ1-1
v_call: TRBV9
cdr3_aa: ASSVVGPVNTEAF

j_call: TRBJ2-5
v_call: TRBV6-2/TRBV6-3
cdr3_aa: ASNPNQETQY

j_call: TRBJ1-4
v_call: TRBV7-2
cdr3_aa: ASSSGQAQNEKLF

j_call: TRBJ1-5
v_call: TRBV12-3/TRBV12-4
cdr3_aa: ASSLGGQNQPQH

j_call: TRBJ2-3
v_call: TRBV10-3
cdr3_aa: AIRVGDTDTQY

j_call: TRBJ2-2
v_call: TRBV6-5
cdr3_aa: ASSTNTGELF

j_call: TRBJ2-1
v_call: TRBV29-1
cdr3_aa: SGERGSSYNEQF

j_call: TRBJ1-1
v_call: TRBV4-3
cdr3_aa: ASSQLSGNTEAF

j_call: TRBJ1-5
v_call: TRBV6-2/TRBV6-3
cdr3_aa: ASTGTGGQPQH

j_call: TRBJ1-5
v_call: TRBV7-2
cdr3_aa: ASSKDSNQPQH

j_call: TRBJ2-1
v_call: TRBV7-3
cdr3_aa: ASSLRASRNEQF